The 20 T cell receptor beta chains below were found in one sample sequenced in a study of beta chain features in type 1 diabetes. Study results and caveats: In all four CD4+ subsets, TCRB CDR3 length was significantly, moderately reduced in type 1 diabetes.

No antigens are known for them. Sequencing targeted expressed TCRB transcripts, as all isolated RNA had been reverse transcribed. Assay: immunoSEQ multiplex PCR; the TCRdb copy retains only in-frame clones and omits some. The sample carries around 56,000 clones, 52% recorded once. Sequenced sample: Tregs from blood. The receptors originated from a woman between 35 and 50 years old with type 1 diabetes.

The chain couples TRBV6-5 to TRBJ1-5; D not resolved. The CDR3 has 12 residues. Germline loops: CDR1 MNHEY, CDR2 SVGAGI. With 6 bases removed from V and 4 bases from J, the gap between germline ends came to 7 bases. CDR3 nucleotide sequence: TGTGCCAGCAGAGGAGGGAATCAGCCCCAGCATTTT. Translation: CASRGGNQPQHF.

This chain uses TRBV4-3 with TRBJ2-2; the D gene is possibly TRBD2 (7 bases). The CDR3 sequence is 16 residues long. Between the trimmed V and J ends, which lost 8 bases and 0 bases, there was a span of 16 bases. The germline gives CDR1 LGHNA, CDR2 YSLEER. In nucleotides, the CDR3 is TGCGCCAGCTCTAAGGAAGGGGGGGCGAACACCGGGGAGCTGTTTTTT. Translating it yields CASSKEGGANTGELFF.

This clone has more than one count but fewer than ten. The V and J genes are TRBV5-5 and TRBJ1-1; D may be TRBD1 (5 bases). The V end lost 4 bases, the J end lost 7 bases, and 14 bases lay between the germline ends. This CDR3 has 13 amino acids. Germline CDR1 SGHKS, CDR2 YYEKEE (reference sequence). CDR3 DNA sequence: TGTGCCAGCAGCCGACAAGGGGTAGATGAAGCTTTCTTT. This translates into CASSRQGVDEAFF.

V gene TRBV28 combines with J gene TRBJ2-2, with TRBD2 identical over 8 bases. The J segment lost 7 bases and the V segment lost 5 bases, leaving 6 bases of the junction unmatched. CDR3 length: 14 residues. CDR1 is MDHEN and CDR2 is SYDVKM in the germline V gene. The CDR3 region has the DNA TGTGCCAGCAGTATTAGCGGGAAAGGCGGGGAGCTGTTTTTT. Residues: CASSISGKGGELFF.

The genes are TRBV30 and TRBJ2-1; 11 bases align to TRBD2. The CDR3 consists of 19 residues. Trimming cost V 2 bases and J 2 bases; bases outside gene matches: 14. Germline V gene sequence: CDR1 GTSNPN, CDR2 SVGIG (reference sequence). CDR3 sequence reads: CAWSLRRLAGGNTYNEQFF. Written as DNA, the CDR3 is TGTGCCTGGAGTCTGCGCCGGCTAGCGGGAGGTAATACCTACAATGAGCAGTTCTTC.

This clone was counted between two and nine times. The chain employs TRBV7-3 and TRBJ2-5; 12 positions agree with TRBD2. The germline V gene has CDR1 SGHTA and CDR2 FQGTGA. J lost 4 bases, V lost 8 bases, and 8 bases had no gene match. The length of the CDR3 is 15 residues. CDR3 amino acids: CASPFSGLAGETQYF. CDR3 DNA: TGTGCCAGCCCTTTCTCGGGACTAGCGGGAGAGACCCAGTACTTC.

As concerns this clone: Other DNA sequences in the same sample also yield this CDR3. This chain joins TRBV30 and TRBJ1-2; 9 nucleotides align to TRBD1. The CDR3 has 13 residues. Per the germline V gene, CDR1 is GTSNPN and CDR2 is SVGIG (reference sequence). Trimming took 2 bases from V and 7 from J; bases not matched to a gene: 5. For the CDR3, the DNA is TGTGCCTGGAGTCCGGGACAGGGTACTGGCTACACCTTC. Protein sequence: CAWSPGQGTGYTF.

This clone occurred a few times. This chain uses TRBV7-2 with TRBJ2-3; D gene ambiguous. The CDR3 runs 15 residues. Trimming took 5 bases from V and 3 from J, leaving 15 bases between them. CDR1 SGHTA and CDR2 FQGNSA come from the germline V gene. CDR3 sequence reads: CASSPRDSITDTQYF. The CDR3 DNA reads as TGTGCCAGCAGCCCCCGTGACTCGATAACAGATACGCAGTATTTT.

The chain recombines TRBV28 with TRBJ1-2; D gene unclear. Germline loops: CDR1 MDHEN, CDR2 SYDVKM. Trimming left V 4 bases short and J 8 bases short, with 8 bases between. This CDR3 has 11 amino acids. CDR3 bases: TGTGCCAGCAGTTGGGGAGGGGGCTACACCTTC. Translating it yields CASSWGGGYTF.

V is TRBV10-3 and J is TRBJ2-7; D is ambiguous. The germline gives CDR1 ENHRY, CDR2 SYGVKD. Deletions cut 0 bases from V and 0 bases from J, with 6 bases between. The CDR3 runs 14 residues. CDR3 in DNA: TGTGCCATCAGTGAGTCGGGCAGCTCCTACGAGCAGTACTTC. This translates into CAISESGSSYEQYF.

The table lists this clone with a few counts. The rearrangement joins TRBV5-4 to TRBJ1-2; TRBD1 agrees at 7 bases. The CDR3 is 13 amino acids. CDR1 SGHNT and CDR2 YYREEE come from the germline V gene (reference sequence). V gave up 4 bases and J gave up 4 bases; unmatched junction bases: 4. CDR3 nucleotides: TGTGCCAGCAGCGGGGACAGTATCTATGGCTACACCTTC. Protein: CASSGDSIYGYTF.

This clone was counted a few times. V is TRBV7-2 and J is TRBJ1-1; 8 nucleotides align to TRBD1. The CDR3 loop spans 14 amino acids. The germline V gene encodes CDR1 SGHTA and CDR2 FQGNSA. Trimming took 4 bases from V and 3 from J; bases not matched to a gene: 4. The CDR3, as DNA: TGTGCCAGCAGCTCAGGACAGGGAGACACTGAAGCTTTCTTT. Translation: CASSSGQGDTEAFF.

This clone was detected a few times. V gene TRBV5-6 combines with J gene TRBJ2-7, with D perhaps TRBD2 (5 bases). Per germline, CDR1 SGHDT and CDR2 YYEEEE. V lost 2 bases, J lost 0 bases, and 12 bases lay in between. CDR3 length: 15 amino acids. The DNA of the CDR3 is TGTGCCAGCAGCTTAAATTCGGCGGGCTCCTACGAGCAGTACTTC. This translates into CASSLNSAGSYEQYF.

The gene calls are TRBV19 and TRBJ1-3; 7 positions match TRBD1. V lost 2 bases to trimming and J lost 2 bases; unmatched junction nucleotides: 0. The CDR3 totals 14 residues. CDR1 is LNHDA, CDR2 SQIVND, per germline (reference sequence). The CDR3 DNA reads as TGTGCCAGTAGTATAACAGGGGCTGGAAACACCATATATTTT. This encodes CASSITGAGNTIYF.

This clone has a handful of counts. The chain couples TRBV18 to TRBJ2-1, with 11 positions matching TRBD2. Germline lookup yields CDR1 KGHSH and CDR2 LQKENI. The trim removed 0 bases at V and 9 bases at J, leaving 4 bases unmatched. The CDR3 extends over 15 amino acids. The CDR3 region is CASSPPELAGAEQFF. The CDR3 DNA is TGTGCCAGCTCACCACCGGAACTAGCGGGAGCTGAGCAGTTCTTC.

This clone appeared a few times. This chain uses TRBV7-8 with TRBJ1-5, with D tentatively TRBD1 (6 bases). CDR1 is SGHVS, CDR2 FQNEAQ, per germline. The V gene lost 2 bases and the J gene lost 9 bases, with 11 bases spanning the gap. This CDR3 comprises 13 residues. The CDR3 DNA sequence: TGTGCCAGCAGCTTAAGGGGGAATAGGCCCCAGCATTTT. Its translation: CASSLRGNRPQHF. The full variable domain, completed using reference TRBV7-8 and TRBJ1-5, is GAGVSQSPRYKVAKRGQDVALRCDPISGHVSLFWYQQALGQGPEFLTYFQNEAQLDKSGLPSDRFFAERPEGSVSTLKIQRTQQEDSAVYLCASSLRGNRPQHFGDGTRLSIL.

V is TRBV19 and J is TRBJ1-2; D call uncertain. Germline V lookup: CDR1 LNHDA, CDR2 SQIVND (reference sequence). CDR3 size: 11 residues. The V gene lost 5 bases and the J gene lost 7 bases, with 8 bases spanning the gap. Here the CDR3 reads CASSLEFGYTF. Here the CDR3 DNA reads TGTGCCAGTAGTCTTGAGTTTGGCTACACCTTC.

This clone was seen ten or more times. The gene calls are TRBV6-6 and TRBJ2-7; TRBD1 matches 7 bases. The CDR3 runs 14 residues. Germline V gene data show CDR1 as MNHNY and CDR2 as SVGAGI (reference sequence). Trimming took 5 bases from V and 3 from J; bases not matched to a gene: 7. DNA for the CDR3: TGTGCCAGCAGTATACAGGGGATCAACTACGAGCAGTACTTC. It is translated as CASSIQGINYEQYF.

This clone was detected only once. The V call is TRBV7-9, the J call TRBJ1-2; D is unresolved. CDR1 is SEHNR and CDR2 is FQNEAQ in the germline V gene (reference sequence). The germline V and J ends were trimmed by 1 base and 7 bases, with 4 bases remaining between them. The CDR3 is made up of 11 amino acids. CDR3 nucleotide sequence: TGTGCCAGCAGCTTAGTGCGTGGCTACACCTTC. Protein: CASSLVRGYTF. Together with reference TRBV7-9 and TRBJ1-2, the CDR3 gives the full variable domain: DTGVSQNPRHKITKRGQNVTFRCDPISEHNRLYWYRQTLGQGPEFLTYFQNEAQLEKSRLLSDRFSAERPKGSFSTLEIQRTEQGDSAMYLCASSLVRGYTFGSGTRLTVV.

This chain connects TRBV29-1 to TRBJ2-7; 8 bases agree with TRBD2. The CDR3 totals 13 residues. Trimming cost V 4 bases and J 1 base; bases outside gene matches: 3. Germline V CDR1 and CDR2: SQVTM, ANQGSEA. Here the CDR3 DNA reads TGCAGCGTTGGACGGGAGGGGTCCTACGAGCAGTACTTC. Translating gives CSVGREGSYEQYF.